This T cell receptor (beta chain) was retrieved from a study of blood T cell repertoires in COVID-19 (dated by TCRdb to 2020 to 2022). Describing the broader study: Samples covering the acute and convalescent phases of COVID-19 were provided by collaborators in the United States, Italy and Spain. The material from the prospective study consisted of cDNA or gDNA derived from T cells, B-cell-depleted T cells, or PBMCs. HLA class I and class II types, where available, came from metadata supplied by the sample provider rather than from assay-based typing. The sample metadata nearly always contained a de-identified subject ID, COVID-19 status, age in years and sex. Samples were obtained from the ongoing ImmuneRACE study (first 160 participants) and from over 1,000 subjects provided by 6 global collaborators. A freely available public database, intended as a resource for researchers studying the immune response to SARS-CoV-2, is where the repertoires were released. Subjects who had been exposed to COVID-19, were actively infected with it, or had recovered from it provided the deeply sampled blood TCRbeta repertoires that made up the dataset.

Study-level results and caveats: The amount of clinical and demographic metadata varied by source and participant and was provided uncurated.

TCRbeta CDR3 regions were amplified from genomic DNA by means of the immunoSEQ Assay, a bias-controlled multiplex PCR. The authors processed their data as follows. Nucleated cell counts per sample were estimated from amplification of reference gene primers within the assay. To quantify the absolute abundance of each unique TCRbeta CDR3 rearrangement, sequence reads were collapsed and filtered. For each sample, productive Simpson clonality was calculated as the square root of Simpson's diversity index over productive rearrangements. The source is immuneACCESS, and TCRdb retained only in-frame sequences with V and J called. Part of the clones is not carried over; for the studies checked, unresolved V genes explain less than half of this, and the remainder is unexplained. V and J calls and clone size are those listed in that table; D and trimming were worked out from the DNA. This sample lists some 700,000 clones; just under 90% were detected once. Over 0.2% of the sample rests with the top ten.

V was cut back by 10 bases and J by 1 base, leaving a gap of 14 bases between them. The germline V gene (reference sequence) supplies CDR1 LNHDA and CDR2 SQIVND. The CDR3 runs 13 residues from the cysteine to the phenylalanine. The CDR3 DNA has 39 bases and is translated from base 1. Note on this clone: Its specific antigen is unknown. Qualities for individual bases were not recorded, and no much larger clone is one base off.

Each collaborating institution followed its own protocols to collect whole blood in K2EDTA tubes. For TCRbeta analysis, collaborators shipped samples in one of three forms: frozen whole blood, isolated PBMCs, or DNA extracted from either of those sample types. The specimen was peripheral blood. The chain couples TRBV19 to TRBJ2-7; a tentative D match to TRBD1 spans 6 bases. This TCR was sampled from a woman aged 18 to 35 with acute or convalescent COVID-19. The nucleotides read TGTGCCACGTCAGGGGCATTTTCCTACGAGCAGTACTTC. Its product reads: CATSGAFSYEQYF.